The 20 T cell receptor beta chains listed next were all sequenced from one sample in a study of T cell changes during pregnancy in multiple sclerosis. Using immunoSEQ multiplex PCR, the repertoire was profiled, and TCRdb retains in-frame clones only, with some absent. Of some 110,000 clones listed, about 90% were seen once; the top ten hold less than 2%. This material consisted of peripheral blood, taken before pregnancy. Receptor source: a female donor with multiple sclerosis, enrolled in a pregnancy study.

This rearrangement joins TRBV30 to TRBJ1-1; D not certain. V dropped 2 bases and J dropped 1 base, with 8 bases sitting between them. Germline V gives CDR1 GTSNPN, CDR2 SVGIG (reference sequence). The CDR3 sequence is 13 residues long. CDR3 in DNA: TGTGCCTGGAGTTTGCGACAGAACACTGAAGCTTTCTTT. It encodes CAWSLRQNTEAFF.

The chain is built from TRBV4-3 and TRBJ1-1, with 7 bases fitting TRBD1. Trimming removed 0 bases from V and 5 bases from J; junction bases left unmatched: 6. CDR1 LGHNA and CDR2 YSLEER come from the germline V gene. CDR3 length equals 15 residues. The CDR3 sequence: CASSQDIQGRTEAFF. Here the CDR3 DNA reads TGCGCCAGCAGCCAAGATATACAGGGGCGGACTGAAGCTTTCTTT.

The rearrangement uses TRBV30 and TRBJ1-2; 8 positions match TRBD1. This CDR3 has 15 amino acids. V trimming: 3 bases; J trimming: 2 bases; junction bases outside the gene matches: 8. The V gene's germline CDR1 is GTSNPN and CDR2 SVGIG (reference sequence). The CDR3 protein is CAWSRQGLLNYGYTF. The CDR3 bases are TGTGCCTGGAGCCGACAGGGGCTCCTAAACTATGGCTACACCTTC. The full variable domain, rest sourced from reference TRBV30 and TRBJ1-2, is SQTIHQWPATLVQPVGSPLSLECTVEGTSNPNLYWYRQAAGRGLQLLFYSVGIGQISSEVPQNLSASRPQDRQFILSSKKLLLSDSGFYLCAWSRQGLLNYGYTFGSGTRLTVV.

This chain uses TRBV28 with TRBJ1-5, with TRBD1 matching over 10 bases. Germline V gene data show CDR1 as MDHEN and CDR2 as SYDVKM. This CDR3 has 18 residues. The V and J ends lost 5 bases and 0 bases, in that order; junction bases with no gene match: 10. DNA of the CDR3: TGTGCCAGCAGTCCGCCGGGACAGGGGACCTATAGCAATCAGCCCCAGCATTTT. It specifies CASSPPGQGTYSNQPQHF.

This clone was observed a single time. The gene calls are TRBV5-6 and TRBJ2-7; D is possibly TRBD2 (6 bases). The CDR3 sequence is 13 residues long. The germline V and J ends were trimmed by 4 bases and 7 bases, with 15 bases remaining between them. The germline CDR1 and CDR2 sequences are SGHDT and YYEEEE. This CDR3 is CASSRAGSGEQYF. DNA for the CDR3: TGTGCCAGCAGCCGCGCCGGGAGTGGGGAGCAGTACTTC.

The rearrangement uses TRBV7-9 and TRBJ2-7; 7 nucleotides line up with TRBD2. CDR3 length: 18 amino acids. Germline V gene lookup returns CDR1 SEHNR and CDR2 FQNEAQ (reference sequence). The V segment lost 3 bases and the J segment 7 bases; nucleotides outside the gene matches: 21. Written as DNA, the CDR3 is TGTGCCAGCAGCTTCGGTAGTCTTACCCGGGGAGGGGAGGGAGAGCAGTACTTC. Translation: CASSFGSLTRGGEGEQYF.

The chain uses TRBV2 and TRBJ2-5; 8 bases are a match to TRBD1. CDR1 and CDR2 (germline): SNHLY, FYNNEI. There are 15 residues in the CDR3. The J segment lost 1 base and the V segment lost 4 bases, leaving 5 bases of the junction unmatched. This chain's CDR3 is CASSGDRGGQETQYF. Written as DNA, the CDR3 is TGTGCCAGCAGTGGTGACAGGGGAGGCCAAGAGACCCAGTACTTC.

This clone was found a few times. This sequence joins TRBV19 and TRBJ1-2; unclear D gene. The ends were cut back, 3 bases at V and 2 bases at J, with 7 bases in the middle. The CDR3 loop spans 13 amino acids. CDR1 LNHDA and CDR2 SQIVND come from the germline V gene (reference sequence). CDR3 bases: TGTGCCAGTAGTATGCGGCAGAACTATGGCTACACCTTC. Its protein is CASSMRQNYGYTF.

The rearrangement links TRBV12-5 to TRBJ2-6; weak D call: TRBD1 (6 bases). CDR3 length equals 19 residues. The germline CDR1 and CDR2 sequences are LGHNT and FRNRAP. Trimming pared 1 base from V and 4 bases from J, leaving 20 bases between. CDR3 nucleotide sequence: TGTGCTAGTGGTTTGGCCGAAAAAGCCGGGACAAGAGGGGCCAACGTCCTGACTTTC. Amino acid sequence: CASGLAEKAGTRGANVLTF.

The chain employs TRBV10-3 and TRBJ2-7; 7 bases align to TRBD1. The CDR3 covers 16 residues. V lost 3 bases, J lost 0 bases, and 8 bases stayed unmatched. Germline CDR1 reads ENHRY; CDR2 reads SYGVKD. The CDR3 sequence: CAISDLTTGISYEQYF. For the CDR3, the DNA is TGTGCCATCAGTGACCTCACGACAGGGATCTCCTACGAGCAGTACTTC.

This chain links TRBV13 with TRBJ1-3; D is perhaps TRBD1 (5 bases). From germline, CDR1 is PRHDT and CDR2 FYEKMQ (reference sequence). The ends were cut back, 0 bases at V and 1 base at J, with 7 bases in the middle. There are 15 residues in the CDR3. This chain's CDR3 is CASSLGGGSGNTIYF. CDR3 nucleotides: TGTGCCAGCAGCTTAGGTGGGGGGTCTGGAAACACCATATATTTT.

The V call is TRBV21-1, the J call TRBJ1-3; the D call TRBD1 from the table was never checked on the DNA. TRBV21-1 represents a pseudogene. CDR3 length equals 15 residues. The CDR3 DNA reads TGTGCCAGTCTCTTTGGACAGGCGTCTGGAAACACCATATATTTT. It encodes CASLFGQASGNTIYF.

The chain has TRBV5-1 and TRBJ1-1; 9 nucleotides align to TRBD1. The length of the CDR3 is 14 residues. Per germline, CDR1 SGHRS and CDR2 YFSETQ. The trim removed 3 bases at V and 3 bases at J, leaving 3 bases unmatched. The CDR3 DNA follows: TGCGCCAGCAGCTCGGGACAGGGAGACACTGAAGCTTTCTTT. Translated, it gives CASSSGQGDTEAFF.

The chain links TRBV14 to TRBJ2-1, with 7 bases fitting TRBD2. V lost 4 bases to trimming and J lost 1 base; unmatched junction nucleotides: 7. The germline gives CDR1 SGHDN, CDR2 FVKESK. The CDR3 contains 16 residues. In DNA form, the CDR3 reads TGTGCCAGCAGCCCCACGGGGGGAAAGTCCTACAATGAGCAGTTCTTC. It encodes CASSPTGGKSYNEQFF.

The gene calls are TRBV7-2 and TRBJ1-5, with TRBD1 as a possible D gene (6 bases). The CDR3 totals 15 residues. The germline CDR1 and CDR2 sequences are SGHTA and FQGNSA. Trimming removed 5 bases at V and 5 bases at J, with 16 bases between. The CDR3, as DNA: TGTGCCAGCAGCCCTCTCAGGGGTGGAGATCAGCCCCAGCATTTT. Amino acid sequence: CASSPLRGGDQPQHF.

As for this clone: Since a much larger clone is just one base distant, this may be a read error. The chain has TRBV6-6 and TRBJ1-2; D not certain. This CDR3 spans 13 amino acids. V was pared by 6 bases and J by 1 base, with 9 bases between. Germline CDR1 MNHNY, CDR2 SVGAGI (reference sequence). CDR3 region: CASSPGNNYGYTF. DNA for the CDR3: TGTGCCAGCAGCCCCGGGAATAACTATGGCTACACCTTC.

This clone was recorded only once. The chain carries TRBV28 and TRBJ2-3; 10 bases agree with TRBD1. Germline V gives CDR1 MDHEN, CDR2 SYDVKM. The ends lost 8 bases at V and 6 bases at J; junction bases unmatched: 14. There are 16 residues in the CDR3. CDR3 coding DNA: TGTGCCAGCGGAGCGCCGGGACAGGGGATCCTCGATACGCAGTATTTT. Protein sequence: CASGAPGQGILDTQYF.

This chain uses TRBV9 with TRBJ2-3; no clear D. The CDR3 has 14 residues. Germline V CDR1 and CDR2: SGDLS, YYNGEE. Between the trimmed V and J ends, which lost 0 bases and 3 bases, there was a span of 8 bases. The CDR3 reads CASSVVALTDTQYF. The CDR3 bases are TGTGCCAGCAGCGTAGTGGCATTAACAGATACGCAGTATTTT.

This chain joins TRBV7-9 and TRBJ2-7; D unclear. The CDR3 has 12 amino acids. V was pared by 2 bases and J by 3 bases, with 5 bases between. Germline V gene data show CDR1 as SEHNR and CDR2 as FQNEAQ (reference sequence). The DNA of the CDR3 is TGTGCCAGCAGCTTACACGGCTACGAGCAGTACTTC. Its protein is CASSLHGYEQYF.

The V call is TRBV6-4, the J call TRBJ1-1, with 9 bases matching TRBD1. With V trimmed by 6 bases and J by 4 bases, 9 bases remained unmatched. CDR3 length: 15 amino acids. Germline lookup yields CDR1 MRHNA and CDR2 SNTAGT. As DNA, the CDR3 is TGTGCCAGCAGCGAAGACAGGGGGGGTTCCACTGAAGCTTTCTTT. Translated, it gives CASSEDRGGSTEAFF.